The next 32 T cell receptor beta chains were all read from a single sample in a study of CD8+ T cells in alopecia areata. Extraction of RNA preceded its reverse transcription into cDNA, which served as the sequencing template. Produced via immunoSEQ multiplex PCR; TCRdb's table is partial and in-frame only. The profile shows about 76,000 clones, 60% to 70% of them singletons. Treatment described: oral pan-JAK inhibitor, 5-10 mg twice daily. Specimen: CD8+ T cells sorted from blood, collected at week 24, from a patient treated with tofacitinib. These receptors all stem from a human donor with alopecia areata.

J is TRBJ1-5 and V is TRBV5-6; 7 nucleotides align to TRBD1. With V trimmed by 3 bases and J by 4 bases, 4 bases remained unmatched. CDR1 and CDR2 from the germline V gene are SGHDT and YYEEEE. There are 14 residues in the CDR3. The CDR3 DNA is TGTGCCAGCAGCTCAGGGACAGCAAATCAGCCCCAGCATTTT. Its translation: CASSSGTANQPQHF.

The chain employs TRBV7-2 and TRBJ2-7, with D uncertain. Trimming cost V 4 bases and J 2 bases, with 6 bases left between them. This CDR3 has 12 amino acids. Germline CDR1 SGHTA, CDR2 FQGNSA. The CDR3 DNA reads TGTGCCAGCAGCTCCGAAACCTACGAGCAGTACTTC. Translation gives CASSSETYEQYF.

The V gene is TRBV25-1, the J gene TRBJ1-3; D is undetermined. CDR3 size: 11 residues. Trimming took off 11 bases at V and 4 bases at J, with 9 bases between the two ends. The germline V gene has CDR1 MGHDK and CDR2 SYGVNS. The CDR3 here is CAVGGGNTIYF. For the CDR3, the DNA is TGTGCCGTCGGCGGGGGAAACACCATATATTTT. Supplemented by reference TRBV25-1 and TRBJ1-3, the full variable domain reads EADIYQTPRYLVIGTGKKITLECSQTMGHDKMYWYQQDPGMELHLIHYSYGVNSTEKGDLSSESTVSRIRTEHFPLTLESARPSHTSQYLCAVGGGNTIYFGEGSWLTVV.

The table lists this clone with a few counts. The V call is TRBV4-3, the J call TRBJ2-2; 7 positions match TRBD2. The length of the CDR3 is 16 residues. CDR1 is LGHNA and CDR2 is YSLEER in the germline V gene. V lost 1 base and J lost 2; bases outside the gene matches: 4. CDR3 sequence (DNA): TGCGCCAGCAGCCAAGGTCTAGCGGCAAACACCGGGGAGCTGTTTTTT. It specifies CASSQGLAANTGELFF.

This chain joins TRBV6-5 and TRBJ2-7; either TRBD1 or TRBD2 may fit D (6 bases each). CDR1 is MNHEY and CDR2 is SVGAGI in the germline V gene. The CDR3 is 15 amino acids. V was shortened by 3 bases and J by 2 bases, with 14 bases between the two germline ends. CDR3 DNA sequence: TGTGCCAGCAGTTATGCTACAGGGAGGCCCTACGAGCAGTACTTC. It specifies CASSYATGRPYEQYF.

V usage is TRBV7-2 and J usage is TRBJ2-7; 10 bases line up with TRBD2. The CDR3 runs 15 residues. Trimming took 4 bases from V and 1 from J; bases not matched to a gene: 4. CDR1 is SGHTA, CDR2 FQGNSA, per germline. Here the CDR3 reads CASSSPGLASYEQYF. The CDR3 coding sequence is TGTGCCAGCAGCTCCCCGGGACTAGCGTCCTACGAGCAGTACTTC.

In nucleotides, the CDR3 is TGTGCCAGCAGTTACCCCACTCTGTGGGAAAAACTGTTTTTT. Its protein is CASSYPTLWEKLFF. V gene TRBV6-5 combines with J gene TRBJ1-4, with D hard to call. There are 14 residues in the CDR3. Germline V gene lookup returns CDR1 MNHEY and CDR2 SVGAGI. Trimming removed 2 bases from V and 8 bases from J, with 12 bases in between.

The chain is built from TRBV5-1 and TRBJ2-1; perhaps D is TRBD1 or TRBD2 (5 bases each). Germline CDR1 and CDR2: SGHRS and YFSETQ. The CDR3 sequence is 12 residues long. V lost 4 bases to trimming and J lost 9 bases, with 11 bases between them. CDR3 amino acids: CASSQRGSEQFF. The CDR3 region has the DNA TGCGCCAGCAGCCAGAGGGGTTCTGAGCAGTTCTTC.

This CDR3 reads CAISESGARVGNTEAFF. CDR3 DNA sequence: TGTGCCATCAGTGAGTCGGGGGCAAGGGTCGGGAACACTGAAGCTTTCTTT. This chain links TRBV10-3 with TRBJ1-1, with D possibly matching TRBD1 (6 bases). The length of the CDR3 is 17 residues. With 0 bases removed from V and 1 base from J, the gap between germline ends came to 15 bases. Germline loops: CDR1 ENHRY, CDR2 SYGVKD.

This chain connects TRBV5-1 to TRBJ2-7; weak D call: TRBD2 (5 bases). CDR3 length: 14 residues. Trimming shortened V by 4 bases and J by 0 bases, and 11 bases separated the two germline ends. The germline V gene encodes CDR1 SGHRS and CDR2 YFSETQ. Here the CDR3 reads CASSGSGSSYEQYF. Written as DNA, the CDR3 is TGCGCCAGCAGCGGGTCGGGATCCTCCTACGAGCAGTACTTC.

The CDR3 spells CASSPIAADTQYF. DNA for the CDR3: TGCGCCAGCAGCCCAATAGCCGCAGATACGCAGTATTTT. The chain recombines TRBV4-1 with TRBJ2-3, with no clear D. This CDR3 is 13 amino acids long. Germline CDR1 and CDR2: MGHRA and YSYEKL. Between the trimmed V and J ends, which lost 4 bases and 4 bases, there was a span of 9 bases.

As for this clone: In this CDR3 the conserved last residue, phenylalanine or tryptophan, is missing, so a read error is likely. No DNA is shown, since the ends of the CDR3 on it are uncertain; the CDR3 is the one TCRdb lists. The chain is built from TRBV6-5 and TRBJ2-4; the table's D gene call, TRBD2, was not cross checked with the DNA. The CDR3 is 8 amino acids in total, end residues counted. The germline V gene has CDR1 MNHEY and CDR2 SVGAGI. CDR3 protein: CASSPRRV.

This clone was found once. This chain joins TRBV7-9 and TRBJ1-4; D call uncertain. Germline CDR1 is SEHNR and CDR2 is FQNEAQ (reference sequence). V gave up 6 bases and J gave up 8 bases, with 16 bases separating them. This CDR3 is 14 amino acids long. The CDR3: CASSSTSGMEKLFF. The DNA for the CDR3 is TGTGCCAGCAGTTCTACTTCAGGAATGGAAAAACTGTTTTTT. Full variable domain (outside the CDR3, taken from reference TRBV7-9 and TRBJ1-4): DTGVSQNPRHKITKRGQNVTFRCDPISEHNRLYWYRQTLGQGPEFLTYFQNEAQLEKSRLLSDRFSAERPKGSFSTLEIQRTEQGDSAMYLCASSSTSGMEKLFFGSGTQLSVL.

The chain employs TRBV5-6 and TRBJ2-5; 8 nucleotides align to TRBD2. Germline assignment: CDR1 SGHDT and CDR2 YYEEEE. V gave up 4 bases and J gave up 4 bases; unmatched junction bases: 6. This CDR3 is built from 14 residues. The CDR3 sequence: CASSVGLDRETQYF. CDR3 in DNA: TGTGCCAGCAGCGTGGGACTAGACCGAGAGACCCAGTACTTC.

The J gene is TRBJ2-1, the V gene TRBV28, with 10 positions matching TRBD1. CDR1 and CDR2 from the germline V gene are MDHEN and SYDVKM. V lost 1 base and J lost 6; bases outside the gene matches: 9. The CDR3 is 17 amino acids. CDR3 sequence reads: CASSLSATGGRSNEQFF. DNA of the CDR3: TGTGCCAGCAGTTTATCAGCGACAGGGGGCCGGAGCAATGAGCAGTTCTTC.

The chain links TRBV19 to TRBJ2-5; 10 bases fit TRBD1. The better agreement between TRBJ2-7 and the DNA end casts doubt on the J call. Germline V gene data show CDR1 as LNHDA and CDR2 as SQIVND (reference sequence). The CDR3 covers 19 residues. For the CDR3, the DNA is TGTGCCAGTAGTATCGGGACAGGGGACCTGTTTCATCGTCCCCACGAGCAGTACTTC. This translates into CASSIGTGDLFHRPHEQYF.

The CDR3 DNA follows: TGTGCCAGCAGCCAGGGACAGGGACATGGCTACACCTTC. Residues: CASSQGQGHGYTF. The V and J genes are TRBV7-9 and TRBJ1-2; 9 bases align to TRBD1. Germline CDR1 SEHNR, CDR2 FQNEAQ (reference sequence). The junction had 4 bases not matched to a gene; V was cut back by 5 bases and J by 6 bases. CDR3 length: 13 amino acids.

The genes are TRBV7-2 and TRBJ2-1; 7 positions agree with TRBD2. The CDR3 is 15 amino acids. Looked up from germline, CDR1 is SGHTA and CDR2 is FQGNSA. Trimming removed 3 bases from V and 3 bases from J; junction bases left unmatched: 5. This chain's CDR3 is CASSLGLILYNEQFF. CDR3 nucleotides: TGTGCCAGCAGCTTGGGACTAATCCTCTACAATGAGCAGTTCTTC.

The CDR3 loop reads CASSAGQGDTEAFF. In DNA, the CDR3 is TGTGCCAGCAGCGCGGGACAGGGGGACACTGAAGCTTTCTTT. The chain links TRBV9 to TRBJ1-1, with 11 bases aligning to TRBD1. The V gene end was trimmed by 3 bases and the J gene end by 3 bases; junction bases not matched to a gene: 1. CDR1 and CDR2 from the germline V gene are SGDLS and YYNGEE. The CDR3 has 14 amino acids.

DNA for the CDR3: TGTGCCACCAGCAGATGGCACGGAGCGGGACGTCCCTACGAGCAGTACTTC. This codes for CATSRWHGAGRPYEQYF. J is TRBJ2-7 and V is TRBV15; 7 bases align to TRBD2. The V segment lost 2 bases and the J segment 2 bases; nucleotides outside the gene matches: 12. The CDR3 covers 17 residues. Germline V gives CDR1 LNHNV, CDR2 YYDKDF (reference sequence).

For the CDR3, the DNA is TGTGCCAGCAGTGAGGGGTACGCTGAAGCTTTCTTT. Translation gives CASSEGYAEAFF. The chain employs TRBV25-1 and TRBJ1-1; no firm D call. The CDR3 loop spans 12 amino acids. V was trimmed by 3 bases and J by 6 bases, leaving 8 bases between them. Germline V gives CDR1 MGHDK, CDR2 SYGVNS.

This clone was observed a few times. This chain joins TRBV9 and TRBJ2-1, with 10 nucleotides matching TRBD2. Germline V gene data show CDR1 as SGDLS and CDR2 as YYNGEE. This CDR3 contains 16 residues. The trim removed 0 bases at V and 10 bases at J, leaving 10 bases unmatched. The CDR3 loop reads CASSVASGGASGEQFF. For the CDR3, the DNA is TGTGCCAGCAGCGTAGCCAGCGGGGGGGCATCAGGCGAGCAGTTCTTC.

The chain couples TRBV29-1 to TRBJ1-1; 9 bases line up with TRBD1. CDR1 and CDR2 from the germline V gene are SQVTM and ANQGSEA. Trimming took 4 bases from V and 3 from J; bases not matched to a gene: 3. CDR3 size: 13 residues. The CDR3 is CSVVGQGYTEAFF. As DNA, the CDR3 is TGCAGCGTTGTGGGACAGGGCTACACTGAAGCTTTCTTT.

CDR3 DNA sequence: TGTGCCAGCAGCAATTACGGGGTTACCAAAAACATTCAGTACTTC. Amino acids: CASSNYGVTKNIQYF. V and J are TRBV7-2 and TRBJ2-4, with D possibly being TRBD2 (5 bases). The CDR3 length is 15 residues. The V gene's germline CDR1 is SGHTA and CDR2 FQGNSA. V gave up 5 bases and J gave up 2 bases, with 13 bases separating them.

V gene TRBV7-6 combines with J gene TRBJ2-1, with TRBD2 identical over 9 bases. V gave up 1 base and J gave up 8 bases; unmatched junction bases: 9. The CDR3 loop spans 16 amino acids. Germline V CDR1 and CDR2: SGHVS, FNYEAQ. The chain's CDR3 is CASSLGSGLAIYEQFF. CDR3 nucleotide sequence: TGTGCCAGCAGCTTAGGTTCCGGACTAGCGATTTATGAGCAGTTCTTC.

The V gene is TRBV5-1, the J gene TRBJ2-2; TRBD1 matches at 7 bases. The V and J ends lost 5 bases and 4 bases, in that order; junction bases with no gene match: 17. The CDR3 covers 18 residues. The germline gives CDR1 SGHRS, CDR2 YFSETQ. In DNA form, the CDR3 reads TGCGCCAGCAGGAAGCCCGGACAGGCCCGCGATGGCACCGGGGAGCTGTTTTTT. Amino acids: CASRKPGQARDGTGELFF. Drawing the rest from reference TRBV5-1 and TRBJ2-2, the complete variable domain is KAGVTQTPRYLIKTRGQQVTLSCSPISGHRSVSWYQQTPGQGLQFLFEYFSETQRNKGNFPGRFSGRQFSNSRSEMNVSTLELGDSALYLCASRKPGQARDGTGELFFGEGSRLTVL.

In this sample, this clone turned up once. The chain combines TRBV30 with TRBJ2-7; unclear D gene. CDR3 length: 14 residues. Deletions cut 1 base from V and 1 base from J, with 11 bases between. Germline V lookup: CDR1 GTSNPN, CDR2 SVGIG (reference sequence). The CDR3: CAWSESGGSYEQYF. CDR3 nucleotides: TGTGCCTGGAGTGAATCCGGCGGATCCTACGAGCAGTACTTC. Complete variable domain (other parts from reference TRBV30 and TRBJ2-7): SQTIHQWPATLVQPVGSPLSLECTVEGTSNPNLYWYRQAAGRGLQLLFYSVGIGQISSEVPQNLSASRPQDRQFILSSKKLLLSDSGFYLCAWSESGGSYEQYFGPGTRLTVT.

The chain combines TRBV27 with TRBJ1-2; D perhaps matches TRBD1 (6 bases). Germline CDR1 reads MNHEY; CDR2 reads SMNVEV (reference sequence). The CDR3 extends over 14 amino acids. Trimming took off 5 bases at V and 4 bases at J, with 14 bases between the two ends. The CDR3 protein is CASSDTGSGYGYTF. CDR3 in DNA: TGTGCCAGCAGTGACACAGGGTCTGGCTATGGCTACACCTTC.

V is TRBV6-5 and J is TRBJ2-5; D is unclear. Germline V gene lookup returns CDR1 MNHEY and CDR2 SVGAGI. The V gene lost 2 bases and the J gene lost 2 bases, with 9 bases spanning the gap. CDR3 size: 14 residues. CDR3 residues: CASSYPGGQETQYF. The CDR3, as DNA: TGTGCCAGCAGTTACCCTGGCGGTCAAGAGACCCAGTACTTC.

J is TRBJ2-5 and V is TRBV27; D unclear. The CDR3 sequence is 16 residues long. V was clipped by 0 bases and J by 2 bases, with 13 bases between them. The germline V gene encodes CDR1 MNHEY and CDR2 SMNVEV (reference sequence). CDR3 bases: TGTGCCAGCAGTTTATCATTTCGGCTTTTACAAGAGACCCAGTACTTC. Protein product: CASSLSFRLLQETQYF.

J is TRBJ2-7 and V is TRBV5-4; D remains ambiguous. The CDR3 runs to 13 residues. Trimming took 4 bases from V and 0 from J, leaving 8 bases between them. Germline CDR1 is SGHNT and CDR2 is YYREEE (reference sequence). The CDR3 loop reads CASSIKGSYEQYF. DNA of the CDR3: TGTGCCAGCAGCATTAAGGGCTCCTACGAGCAGTACTTC.

The CDR3 reads CASSLGRAGELFF. CDR3 DNA: TGTGCCAGCAGCTTAGGCCGGGCCGGGGAGCTGTTTTTT. The V gene is TRBV13, the J gene TRBJ2-2; D remains unclear. CDR1 is PRHDT, CDR2 FYEKMQ, per germline (reference sequence). The V and J ends lost 0 bases and 6 bases respectively, with 5 bases between them. The CDR3 is 13 residues long.